These 32 T cell receptor beta chains came from one sample sequenced in a study of blood T cell repertoires in COVID-19. Data came from immunoSEQ multiplex PCR; TCRdb stores just in-frame clones and leaves some out. The sample contains a few hundred thousand clones, about nine tenths of which appear only once. The sequencing sample was made of PBMCs or T cells enriched from blood (not recorded which). The receptors come from a woman aged 50 to 65 who had recovered from COVID-19.

This rearrangement joins TRBV5-4 to TRBJ1-2; weak D call: TRBD1 (5 bases). CDR1 and CDR2 (germline): SGHNT, YYREEE (reference sequence). The V and J ends lost 1 base and 4 bases respectively, with 8 bases between them. CDR3 length: 13 residues. CDR3 amino acids: CASSLRGGYGYTF. The CDR3 nucleotides read TGTGCCAGCAGCTTGAGGGGTGGCTATGGCTACACCTTC.

Remarks on this clone: An end of the junction does not agree with germline; a read error may underlie this. The chain links TRBV10-1 to TRBJ2-2; possibly TRBD2 for D (6 bases). The CDR3 extends over 17 amino acids. CDR1 and CDR2 from the germline V gene are WNHNN and SYGVQD (reference sequence). The DNA of the CDR3 is TGCGCCAGCAGCGACGGCCAGGCCGGAGGGAACATCGGGGAGCTGTTTTTT. It specifies CASSDGQAGGNIGELFF.

This clone was recorded once. This chain joins TRBV24-1 and TRBJ2-1; 8 positions match TRBD2. Germline V gene data show CDR1 as KGHDR and CDR2 as SFDVKD. The ends lost 6 bases at V and 4 bases at J; junction bases unmatched: 7. The CDR3 length is 15 residues. As DNA, the CDR3 is TGTGCCACCAGTAGTTTACTAGCGGCATACAATGAGCAGTTCTTC. Amino acid sequence: CATSSLLAAYNEQFF.

The chain combines TRBV10-2 with TRBJ2-1; D might be TRBD1 (5 bases). V was shortened by 5 bases and J by 10 bases, with 21 bases between the two germline ends. Germline-derived CDR1 and CDR2 are WSHSY and SAAADI. The CDR3 covers 15 residues. CDR3: CASSIPGIQGLEQFF. The CDR3 DNA sequence: TGCGCCAGCAGTATTCCAGGGATCCAAGGGCTAGAGCAGTTCTTC.

This clone has more than one count but fewer than ten. The chain has TRBV7-9 and TRBJ1-5, with D uncertain. V was pared by 5 bases and J by 0 bases, with 2 bases between. CDR3 length: 12 residues. Per the germline V gene, CDR1 is SEHNR and CDR2 is FQNEAQ (reference sequence). For the CDR3, the DNA is TGTGCCAGCAGCCGTAGCAATCAGCCCCAGCATTTT. It yields the protein CASSRSNQPQHF.

V gene TRBV10-1 combines with J gene TRBJ2-1; weak D call: TRBD2 (5 bases). The CDR3 runs to 15 residues. Looked up from germline, CDR1 is WNHNN and CDR2 is SYGVQD (reference sequence). Between the trimmed V and J ends, which lost 2 bases and 4 bases, there was a span of 12 bases. In DNA, the CDR3 is TGCGCCAGCAGTGAGAACCGGGGTTCGTACAATGAGCAGTTCTTC. This codes for CASSENRGSYNEQFF.

The chain recombines TRBV6-1 with TRBJ1-2; D gene uncertain. Deletions cut 2 bases from V and 6 bases from J, with 13 bases between. The CDR3 spans 14 residues. Germline values: CDR1 MNHNS, CDR2 SASEGT. The CDR3 sequence is CASSEKGPADGYTF. The CDR3, as DNA: TGTGCCAGCAGTGAAAAAGGCCCGGCGGATGGCTACACCTTC.

The rearrangement uses TRBV27 and TRBJ2-5, with D perhaps TRBD1 (6 bases). The CDR3 covers 16 residues. Trimming shortened V by 4 bases and J by 1 base, and 16 bases separated the two germline ends. The germline CDR1 and CDR2 sequences are MNHEY and SMNVEV (reference sequence). The CDR3 region is CASSSSLGQPQETQYF. The CDR3 nucleotides read TGTGCCAGCAGTTCCTCCCTCGGACAGCCCCAAGAGACCCAGTACTTC.

The V and J genes are TRBV11-1 and TRBJ2-7; 8 nucleotides line up with TRBD2. This CDR3 region has 16 residues. Trimming took 1 base from V and 1 from J; bases not matched to a gene: 6. Germline V gives CDR1 SGHAT, CDR2 FQDESV (reference sequence). This chain's CDR3 is CASSLDPGLESYEQYF. The CDR3 DNA sequence: TGTGCCAGCAGCTTAGATCCGGGACTAGAATCCTACGAGCAGTACTTC.

This CDR3 reads CAWKQWTANTGELFF. The CDR3 region has the DNA TGTGCCTGGAAGCAATGGACAGCGAACACCGGGGAGCTGTTTTTT. The chain is built from TRBV30 and TRBJ2-2, with D perhaps TRBD1 (6 bases). This CDR3 contains 15 residues. Trimming took 4 bases from V and 0 from J, leaving 12 bases between them. Looked up from germline, CDR1 is GTSNPN and CDR2 is SVGIG (reference sequence).

The chain uses TRBV7-2 and TRBJ2-3, with 10 bases lining up with TRBD1. V was clipped by 3 bases and J by 6 bases; unmatched bases: 6. The CDR3 is 15 amino acids. Germline-derived CDR1 and CDR2 are SGHTA and FQGNSA. The CDR3 loop is CASSFSGTGEDTQYF. Here the CDR3 DNA reads TGTGCCAGCAGCTTCTCCGGGACAGGGGAGGATACGCAGTATTTT.

In its sample, this clone was seen a few times. J is TRBJ1-6 and V is TRBV7-6; TRBD1 matches at 8 bases. CDR3 size: 15 residues. CDR1 and CDR2 (germline): SGHVS, FNYEAQ. V shed 3 bases, J shed 9 bases, and the junction held 7 bases outside the gene matches. CDR3 sequence: CASSFGTGGSSPLHF. As DNA, the CDR3 is TGTGCCAGCAGCTTCGGAACAGGGGGGAGTTCACCCCTCCACTTT.

This chain links TRBV20-1 with TRBJ2-7; TRBD1 matches at 9 bases. This CDR3 has 15 residues. Germline V gene sequence: CDR1 DFQATT, CDR2 SNEGSKA (reference sequence). V shed 3 bases and J 5 bases; nucleotides not matched to a gene: 11. CDR3: CSASSGGTGKHEQYF. The DNA of the CDR3 is TGCAGTGCTAGTTCGGGCGGGACAGGGAAACACGAGCAGTACTTC.

The CDR3 region has the DNA TGCGCCAGCTCCGGAGGGGGGGACGACGAGCAGTACTTC. Amino acid sequence: CASSGGGDDEQYF. V and J are TRBV5-1 and TRBJ2-7; maybe TRBD2 (7 bases). Germline lookup yields CDR1 SGHRS and CDR2 YFSETQ. The length of the CDR3 is 13 residues. V was trimmed by 7 bases and J by 5 bases, leaving 16 bases between them.

This clone appeared a few times. The chain employs TRBV10-3 and TRBJ1-5; 7 nucleotides align to TRBD1. CDR1 and CDR2 from the germline V gene are ENHRY and SYGVKD. The length of the CDR3 is 14 residues. V lost 6 bases to trimming and J lost 6 bases; unmatched junction nucleotides: 8. This CDR3 is CAIRAEGASQPQHF. The CDR3 DNA reads as TGTGCCATCAGGGCAGAGGGGGCCAGTCAGCCCCAGCATTTT.

The chain couples TRBV4-3 to TRBJ2-5; TRBD2 matches at 16 bases. V lost 4 bases, J lost 2 bases, and 4 bases stayed unmatched. CDR3 length: 17 residues. The germline gives CDR1 LGHNA, CDR2 YSLEER. As DNA, the CDR3 is TGCGCCAGCAGCCCGGGACTAGCGGGAGGGATTCAAGAGACCCAGTACTTC. It encodes CASSPGLAGGIQETQYF.

The genes are TRBV19 and TRBJ1-6; no firm D call. The CDR3 totals 10 residues. Looked up from germline, CDR1 is LNHDA and CDR2 is SQIVND (reference sequence). V was shortened by 10 bases and J by 8 bases, with 6 bases between the two germline ends. The chain's CDR3 is CATTDSPLHF. The DNA of the CDR3 is TGTGCCACTACAGATTCACCCCTCCACTTT.

V is TRBV30 and J is TRBJ1-4; a possible D gene is TRBD1 (6 bases). Trimming left V 4 bases short and J 7 bases short, with 16 bases between. Germline V gene sequence: CDR1 GTSNPN, CDR2 SVGIG (reference sequence). This CDR3 is built from 14 residues. As DNA, the CDR3 is TGTGCCTGGAAGCGTCGGGGGGGGGCTGAAAAACTGTTTTTT. Amino acid sequence: CAWKRRGGAEKLFF.

The chain recombines TRBV18 with TRBJ1-6; D perhaps matches TRBD1 (6 bases). CDR1 and CDR2 from the germline V gene are KGHSH and LQKENI. This CDR3 comprises 13 residues. V lost 6 bases, J lost 9 bases, and 12 bases lay in between. CDR3: CASSPTGSSPLHF. The CDR3 DNA reads as TGTGCCAGCTCTCCTACAGGGTCTTCACCCCTCCACTTT.

With respect to this clone: Other DNA sequences from this sample encode an identical CDR3 as well. This chain uses TRBV5-1 with TRBJ2-1, with D possibly TRBD2 on 6 matching bases. From germline, CDR1 is SGHRS and CDR2 YFSETQ. V lost 4 bases to trimming and J lost 0 bases, with 11 bases between them. The CDR3 consists of 15 residues. The CDR3 is CASSGSGSSYNEQFF. The CDR3, as DNA: TGCGCCAGCAGCGGGTCCGGGAGCTCCTACAATGAGCAGTTCTTC.

The chain joins TRBV30 to TRBJ1-1; no firm D call. The V end lost 0 bases, the J end lost 2 bases, and 10 bases lay between the germline ends. CDR3 length equals 14 residues. From germline, CDR1 is GTSNPN and CDR2 SVGIG (reference sequence). In nucleotides, the CDR3 is TGTGCCTGGAGTGTGCGGGGAGTTAACACTGAAGCTTTCTTT. It specifies CAWSVRGVNTEAFF.

The chain is built from TRBV4-2 and TRBJ2-1; 10 bases map to TRBD2. V dropped 4 bases and J dropped 7; count of bases not matched to a gene: 7. Germline values: CDR1 LGHNA, CDR2 YNFKEQ. CDR3 length: 15 residues. The CDR3 bases are TGTGCCAGCAGCCCCCGAGCGGGAGGGTCTAATGAGCAGTTCTTC. Its translation is CASSPRAGGSNEQFF.

The rearrangement links TRBV28 to TRBJ1-6, with D perhaps TRBD1 (6 bases). CDR1 MDHEN and CDR2 SYDVKM come from the germline V gene. V was cut by 6 bases and J by 9 bases, with 15 bases left in between. The CDR3 sequence is 14 residues long. The CDR3 region is CASSTRGQSSPLHF. CDR3 sequence (DNA): TGTGCCAGCAGCACGCGGGGGCAAAGTTCACCCCTCCACTTT.

This clone has just one count. This sequence joins TRBV30 and TRBJ1-6; D is unresolved. Looked up from germline, CDR1 is GTSNPN and CDR2 is SVGIG (reference sequence). V lost 1 base, J lost 6 bases, and 16 bases lay in between. CDR3 length equals 16 residues. In nucleotides, the CDR3 is TGTGCCTGGAGTGGCCCGGAGACCCCGCTTAATTCACCCCTCCACTTT. Its translation is CAWSGPETPLNSPLHF.

This chain links TRBV28 with TRBJ1-3, with a possible D match to TRBD1 (5 bases). The CDR3 totals 16 residues. Germline V CDR1 and CDR2: MDHEN, SYDVKM. Trimming pared 10 bases from V and 4 bases from J, leaving 23 bases between. The CDR3 region has the DNA TGTGCCACAAAAATGGGGCAGGCAACCTCGGGAAACACCATATATTTT. This sequence encodes CATKMGQATSGNTIYF.

This clone appeared a single time. CDR3 loop: CASSKLGASQPQHF. The CDR3 DNA sequence: TGTGCCAGCAGTAAATTGGGGGCGAGTCAGCCCCAGCATTTT. The chain joins TRBV6-2 or TRBV6-3 to TRBJ1-5; a weak D match, TRBD1 (6 bases). Germline-derived CDR1 and CDR2 are MNHEY and SVGEGT. The ends were cut back, 5 bases at V and 6 bases at J, with 14 bases in the middle. The CDR3 runs 14 residues.

The chain is built from TRBV28 and TRBJ2-4, with D possibly TRBD1 on 6 matching bases. V lost 6 bases to trimming and J lost 8 bases, with 17 bases between them. The CDR3 runs to 14 residues. Germline V CDR1 and CDR2: MDHEN, SYDVKM. DNA for the CDR3: TGTGCCAGCAGACCTACAGGGAGATCTTACATTCAGTACTTC. Residues: CASRPTGRSYIQYF.

This sequence joins TRBV7-8 and TRBJ2-5; TRBD1 is a possible D gene (5 bases). CDR3 size: 14 residues. Germline CDR1 SGHVS, CDR2 FQNEAQ. Trimming shortened V by 5 bases and J by 5 bases, and 15 bases separated the two germline ends. The CDR3 loop reads CASSPEQAGETQYF. The DNA of the CDR3 is TGTGCCAGCAGCCCTGAACAGGCTGGGGAGACCCAGTACTTC.

The rearrangement links TRBV4-2 to TRBJ2-1; 10 bases line up with TRBD2. Germline-derived CDR1 and CDR2 are LGHNA and YNFKEQ. After removal of 0 bases from V and 7 bases from J, the junction contained 9 bases not matched to a gene. This CDR3 is built from 17 residues. The CDR3 sequence: CASSQEGLAGVWNEQFF. Here the CDR3 DNA reads TGTGCCAGCAGCCAAGAAGGCCTAGCGGGAGTCTGGAATGAGCAGTTCTTC.

V is TRBV5-8 and J is TRBJ2-1; 7 bases align to TRBD2. V shed 5 bases, J shed 6 bases, and the junction held 5 bases outside the gene matches. The V gene's germline CDR1 is SGHTS and CDR2 YDEGEE. CDR3 length equals 13 residues. As DNA, the CDR3 is TGTGCCAGCAGGCGGGGACTATTCAATGAGCAGTTCTTC. This codes for CASRRGLFNEQFF.

In this sample, this clone turned up a few times. The chain has TRBV4-1 and TRBJ1-5, with no clear D. Trimming stripped 1 base from V and 0 bases from J, with 7 bases between. This CDR3 is 15 amino acids long. Germline V CDR1 and CDR2: MGHRA, YSYEKL. The DNA for the CDR3 is TGCGCCAGCAGCCAAGCGCCTAATAGCAATCAGCCCCAGCATTTT. It encodes CASSQAPNSNQPQHF.

For the CDR3, the DNA is TGTGCCAGCAGGAACGACAGGGGGAACACCGGGGAGCTGTTTTTT. Translating gives CASRNDRGNTGELFF. This chain uses TRBV6-5 with TRBJ2-2; TRBD1 matches at 8 bases. With 6 bases clipped from V and 1 base from J, the junction kept 4 bases outside the gene matches. From germline, CDR1 is MNHEY and CDR2 SVGAGI. This CDR3 spans 15 amino acids.